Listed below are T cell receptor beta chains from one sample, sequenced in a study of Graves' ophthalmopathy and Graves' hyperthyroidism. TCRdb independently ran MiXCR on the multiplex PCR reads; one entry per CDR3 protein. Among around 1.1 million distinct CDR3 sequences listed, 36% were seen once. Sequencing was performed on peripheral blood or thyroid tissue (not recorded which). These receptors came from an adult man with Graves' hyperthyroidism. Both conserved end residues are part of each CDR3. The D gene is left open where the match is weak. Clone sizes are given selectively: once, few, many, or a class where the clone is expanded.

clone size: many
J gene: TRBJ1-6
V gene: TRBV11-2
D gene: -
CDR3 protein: CASSLDLDRSSPLHF
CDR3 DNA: TGTGCCAGCAGCTTAGATTTAGACAGGTCTTCACCCCTCCACTTT

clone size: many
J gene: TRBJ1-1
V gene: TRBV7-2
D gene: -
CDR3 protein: CASSHGGTEAFF
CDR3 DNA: TGTGCCAGCAGCCACGGGGGAACTGAAGCTTTCTTT

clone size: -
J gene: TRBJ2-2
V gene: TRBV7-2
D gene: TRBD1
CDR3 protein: CASSRMGQGKNGELFF
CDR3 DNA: TGTGCCAGCAGCCGAATGGGACAGGGCAAGAACGGGGAGCTGTTTTTT

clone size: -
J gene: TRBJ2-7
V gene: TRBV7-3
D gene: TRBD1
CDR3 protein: CASSPSQGRRSYEQYF
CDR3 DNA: TGTGCCAGCAGCCCCTCACAGGGGCGGAGATCCTACGAGCAGTACTTC

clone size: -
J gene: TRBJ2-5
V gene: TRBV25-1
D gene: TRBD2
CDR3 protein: CASSEGTSGGLQETQYF
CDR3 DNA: TGTGCCAGCAGTGAAGGGACTAGCGGGGGGTTACAAGAGACCCAGTACTTC

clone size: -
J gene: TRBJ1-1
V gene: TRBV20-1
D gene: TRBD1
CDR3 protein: CSATDRDRALIGVFF
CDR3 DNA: TGCAGTGCAACGGACCGGGACAGGGCTCTAATTGGAGTTTTCTTT

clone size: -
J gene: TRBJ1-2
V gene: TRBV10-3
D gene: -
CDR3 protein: CASVGTNYGYTF
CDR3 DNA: TGTGCCAGCGTAGGGACAAACTATGGCTACACCTTC

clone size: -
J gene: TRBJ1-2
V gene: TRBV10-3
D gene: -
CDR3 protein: CAIRSGRYGYTF
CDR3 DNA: TGTGCCATCAGGTCAGGGAGGTATGGCTACACCTTC

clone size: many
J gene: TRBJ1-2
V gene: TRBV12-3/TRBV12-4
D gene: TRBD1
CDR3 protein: CASRTDRGHGYTF
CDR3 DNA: TGTGCCAGCAGGACGGACAGGGGGCATGGCTACACCTTC

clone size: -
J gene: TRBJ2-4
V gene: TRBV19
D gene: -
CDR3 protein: CASSIQGKWYF
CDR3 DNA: TGTGCCAGTAGTATACAGGGCAAGTGGTACTTC

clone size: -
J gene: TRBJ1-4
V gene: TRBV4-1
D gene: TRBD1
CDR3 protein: CASSQDWTGVEKLFF
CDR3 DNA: TGCGCCAGCAGCCAAGATTGGACAGGGGTTGAAAAACTGTTTTTT

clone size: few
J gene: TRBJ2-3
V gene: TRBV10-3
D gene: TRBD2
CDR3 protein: CAISVSGGYTDTQYF
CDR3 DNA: TGTGCCATCAGTGTAAGCGGGGGATACACAGATACGCAGTATTTT

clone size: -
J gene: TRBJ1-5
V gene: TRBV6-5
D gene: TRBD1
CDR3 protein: CASSPGQGIDQPQHF
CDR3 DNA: TGTGCCAGCAGCCCGGGACAGGGGATAGACCAGCCCCAGCATTTT

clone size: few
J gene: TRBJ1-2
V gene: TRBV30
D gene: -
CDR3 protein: CAGRGQVVGYTF
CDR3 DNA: TGTGCCGGGAGGGGACAAGTCGTTGGCTACACCTTC

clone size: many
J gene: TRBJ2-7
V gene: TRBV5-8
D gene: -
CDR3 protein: CASSFPETYEQYF
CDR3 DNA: TGTGCCAGCAGCTTTCCCGAGACCTACGAGCAGTACTTC

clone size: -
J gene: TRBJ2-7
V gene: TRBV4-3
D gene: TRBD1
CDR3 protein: CASSQDIGQVLDF
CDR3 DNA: TGCGCCAGCAGCCAAGATATCGGACAGGTCCTGGACTTC

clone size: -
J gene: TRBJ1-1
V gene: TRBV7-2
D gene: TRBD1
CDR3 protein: CASSRWGTGPYTEAFF
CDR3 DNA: TGTGCCAGCAGCCGCTGGGGGACAGGTCCTTACACTGAAGCTTTCTTT

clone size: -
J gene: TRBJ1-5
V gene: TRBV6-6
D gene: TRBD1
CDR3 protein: CASSYRTGQGAKQPQHF
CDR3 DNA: TGTGCCAGCAGTTACCGGACAGGACAGGGCGCAAAGCAGCCCCAGCATTTT

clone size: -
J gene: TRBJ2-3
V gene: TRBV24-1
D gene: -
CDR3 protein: CATSDPGASTDTQYF
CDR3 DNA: TGTGCCACCAGTGACCCTGGAGCTAGCACAGATACGCAGTATTTT

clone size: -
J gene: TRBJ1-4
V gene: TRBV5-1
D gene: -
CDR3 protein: CASSPGGATNEKLFF
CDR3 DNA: TGCGCCAGCAGCCCTGGCGGGGCAACTAATGAAAAACTGTTTTTT

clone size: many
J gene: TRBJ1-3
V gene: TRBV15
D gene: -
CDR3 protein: CATSRTERNTIYF
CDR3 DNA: TGTGCCACCAGCAGAACAGAGCGAAACACCATATATTTT

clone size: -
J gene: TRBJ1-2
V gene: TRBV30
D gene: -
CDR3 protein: CAWTGERGPHGYTF
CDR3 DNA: TGTGCCTGGACAGGGGAAAGGGGCCCACATGGCTACACCTTC

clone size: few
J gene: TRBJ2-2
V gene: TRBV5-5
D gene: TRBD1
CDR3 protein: CASSLSTGTGELFF
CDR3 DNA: TGTGCCAGCAGCTTATCGACAGGGACCGGGGAGCTGTTTTTT

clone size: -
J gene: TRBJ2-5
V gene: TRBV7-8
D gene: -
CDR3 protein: CASSIPQGSDPETQYF
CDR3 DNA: TGTGCCAGCAGCATCCCCCAGGGGTCGGACCCAGAGACCCAGTACTTC

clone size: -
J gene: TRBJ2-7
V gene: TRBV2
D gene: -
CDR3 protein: CASSDAAEQYF
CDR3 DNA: TGTGCCAGCAGTGATGCCGCAGAGCAGTACTTC

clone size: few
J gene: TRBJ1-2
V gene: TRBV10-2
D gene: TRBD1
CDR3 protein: CASNPGQGARGYTF
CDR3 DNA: TGCGCCAGCAATCCGGGACAGGGGGCTCGGGGCTACACCTTC

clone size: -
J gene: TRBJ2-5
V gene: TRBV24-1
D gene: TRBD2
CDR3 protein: CATSDWGPIAGSRETQYF
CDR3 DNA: TGTGCCACCAGTGATTGGGGGCCGATAGCGGGGTCAAGAGAGACCCAGTACTTC

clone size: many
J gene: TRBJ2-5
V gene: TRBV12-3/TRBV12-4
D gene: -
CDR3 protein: CASSPGRMETQYF
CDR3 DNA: TGTGCCAGCAGCCCTGGGCGTATGGAGACCCAGTACTTC

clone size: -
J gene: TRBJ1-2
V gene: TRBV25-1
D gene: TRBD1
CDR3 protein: CASSPAPGQGANYGYTF
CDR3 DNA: TGTGCCAGCAGCCCAGCCCCGGGACAGGGGGCTAACTATGGCTACACCTTC

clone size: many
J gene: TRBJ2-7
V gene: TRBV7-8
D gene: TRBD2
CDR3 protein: CASSLREGRNEQYF
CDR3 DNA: TGTGCCAGCAGCTTAAGGGAGGGCAGGAACGAGCAGTACTTC

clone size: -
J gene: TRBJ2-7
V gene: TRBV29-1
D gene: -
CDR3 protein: CSVEASPRWGEQYF
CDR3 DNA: TGCAGCGTTGAAGCTAGCCCTCGTTGGGGCGAGCAGTACTTC

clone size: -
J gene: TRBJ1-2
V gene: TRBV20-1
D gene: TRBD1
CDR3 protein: CSAMRGLQGSEGYTF
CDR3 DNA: TGCAGTGCTATGAGGGGATTACAGGGGTCGGAGGGCTACACCTTC

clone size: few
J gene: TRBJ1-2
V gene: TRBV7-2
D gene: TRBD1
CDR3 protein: CASSGDRPTYGYTF
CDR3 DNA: TGTGCCAGCAGTGGGGACAGGCCAACCTATGGCTACACCTTC

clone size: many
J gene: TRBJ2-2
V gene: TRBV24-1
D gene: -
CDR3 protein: CATSDFANTGELFF
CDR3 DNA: TGTGCCACCAGTGATTTTGCAAACACCGGGGAGCTGTTTTTT

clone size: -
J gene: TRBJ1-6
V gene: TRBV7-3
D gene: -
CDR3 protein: CASSLSDQGNSPLHF
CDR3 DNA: TGTGCCAGCAGCTTATCGGATCAGGGTAATTCACCCCTCCACTTT

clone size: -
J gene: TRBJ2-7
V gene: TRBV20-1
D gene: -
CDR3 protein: CSAAGQTAEQYF
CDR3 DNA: TGCAGTGCTGCGGGACAGACCGCCGAGCAGTACTTC

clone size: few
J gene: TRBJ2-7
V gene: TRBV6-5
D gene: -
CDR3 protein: CASSALDEVEQYF
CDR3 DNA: TGTGCCAGCAGCGCCTTAGACGAGGTCGAGCAGTACTTC

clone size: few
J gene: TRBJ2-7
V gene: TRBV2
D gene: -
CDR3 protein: CAIKGTGRRSAEQYF
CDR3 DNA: TGTGCCATCAAGGGAACAGGGAGGAGGTCGGCCGAGCAGTACTTC

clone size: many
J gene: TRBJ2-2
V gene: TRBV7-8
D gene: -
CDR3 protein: CASSLISGSKTGELFF
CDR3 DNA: TGTGCCAGCAGCTTGATCAGTGGATCGAAAACCGGGGAGCTGTTTTTT

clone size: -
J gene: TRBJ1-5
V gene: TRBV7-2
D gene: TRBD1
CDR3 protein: CASSKTLVSSGQGIHQPQHF
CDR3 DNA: TGTGCCAGCAGTAAGACCCTCGTTTCCTCAGGACAGGGAATCCATCAGCCCCAGCATTTT

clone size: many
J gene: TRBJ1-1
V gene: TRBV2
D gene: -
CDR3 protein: CASSVEDGLLTEAFF
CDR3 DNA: TGTGCCAGCAGTGTCGAGGACGGGTTACTCACTGAAGCTTTCTTT

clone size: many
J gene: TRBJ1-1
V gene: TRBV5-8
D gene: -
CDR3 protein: CASSLEGAGGNTEAFF
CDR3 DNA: TGTGCCAGCAGCTTGGAGGGCGCGGGCGGTAACACTGAAGCTTTCTTT

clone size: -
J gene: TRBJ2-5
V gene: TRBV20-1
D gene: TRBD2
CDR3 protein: CSAREDLAGGGETQYF
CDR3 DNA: TGCAGTGCTAGAGAGGATTTAGCGGGAGGAGGAGAGACCCAGTACTTC

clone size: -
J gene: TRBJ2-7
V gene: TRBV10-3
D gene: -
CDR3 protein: CAIRFSPRDYEQYF
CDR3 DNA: TGTGCCATCAGGTTTTCACCCAGAGACTACGAGCAGTACTTC

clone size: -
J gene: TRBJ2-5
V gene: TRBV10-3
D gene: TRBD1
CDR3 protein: CAISGTGDQPQYF
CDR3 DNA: TGTGCCATCAGTGGGACAGGAGATCAGCCCCAGTACTTC

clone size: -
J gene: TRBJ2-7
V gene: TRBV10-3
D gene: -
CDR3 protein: CAIRDGEYEQYF
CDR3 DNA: TGTGCCATCAGAGATGGGGAATACGAGCAGTACTTC

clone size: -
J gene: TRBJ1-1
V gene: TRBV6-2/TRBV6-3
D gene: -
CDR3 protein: CASSWGQPPMEDTEAFF
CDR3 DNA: TGTGCCAGCAGTTGGGGACAACCTCCGATGGAGGACACTGAAGCTTTCTTT

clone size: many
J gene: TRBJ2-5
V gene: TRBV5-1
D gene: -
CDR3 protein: CASSLSGSPQETQYF
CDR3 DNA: TGCGCCAGCAGCTTGTCCGGGAGCCCTCAAGAGACCCAGTACTTC

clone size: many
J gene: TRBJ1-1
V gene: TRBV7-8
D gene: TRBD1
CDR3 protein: CASSVGTAANTEAFF
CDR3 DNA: TGTGCCAGCAGCGTTGGGACAGCGGCAAACACTGAAGCTTTCTTT

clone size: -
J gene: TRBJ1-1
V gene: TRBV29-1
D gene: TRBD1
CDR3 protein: CSVEAQGGNTEAFF
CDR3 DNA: TGCAGCGTTGAAGCTCAGGGGGGGAACACTGAAGCTTTCTTT

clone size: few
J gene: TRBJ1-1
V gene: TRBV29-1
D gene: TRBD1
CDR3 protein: CSVGGTGGAFF
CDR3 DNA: TGCAGCGTTGGAGGAACAGGGGGCGCTTTCTTT

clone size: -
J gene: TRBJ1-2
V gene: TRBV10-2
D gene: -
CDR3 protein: CASSENIRVGYTF
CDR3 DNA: TGCGCCAGCAGTGAAAATATAAGGGTGGGCTACACCTTC

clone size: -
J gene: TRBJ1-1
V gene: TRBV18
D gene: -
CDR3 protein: CASSPSGIAEAFF
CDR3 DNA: TGTGCCAGCTCACCATCGGGAATTGCTGAAGCTTTCTTT

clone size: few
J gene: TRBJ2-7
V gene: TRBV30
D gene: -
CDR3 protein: CAWSVRGFEQYF
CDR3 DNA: TGTGCCTGGAGTGTTCGGGGATTCGAGCAGTACTTC

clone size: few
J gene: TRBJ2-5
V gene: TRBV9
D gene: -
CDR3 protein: CASSEGDSQETQYF
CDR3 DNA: TGTGCCAGCAGCGAAGGGGACTCCCAAGAGACCCAGTACTTC

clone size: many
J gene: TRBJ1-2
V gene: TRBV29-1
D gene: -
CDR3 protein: CSVENRDNYGYTF
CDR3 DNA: TGCAGCGTTGAAAACAGGGACAACTATGGCTACACCTTC